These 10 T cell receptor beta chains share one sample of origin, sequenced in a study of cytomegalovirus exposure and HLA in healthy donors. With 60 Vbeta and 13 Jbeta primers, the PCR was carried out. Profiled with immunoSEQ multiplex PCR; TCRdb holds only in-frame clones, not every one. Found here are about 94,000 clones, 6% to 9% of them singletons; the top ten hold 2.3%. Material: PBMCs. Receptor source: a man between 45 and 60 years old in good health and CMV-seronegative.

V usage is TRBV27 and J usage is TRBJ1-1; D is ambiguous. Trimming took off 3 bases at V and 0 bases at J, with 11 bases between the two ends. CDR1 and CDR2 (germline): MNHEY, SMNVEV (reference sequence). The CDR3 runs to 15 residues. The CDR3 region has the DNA TGTGCCAGCAGTTTTTCACCGGGTATGAACACTGAAGCTTTCTTT. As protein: CASSFSPGMNTEAFF.

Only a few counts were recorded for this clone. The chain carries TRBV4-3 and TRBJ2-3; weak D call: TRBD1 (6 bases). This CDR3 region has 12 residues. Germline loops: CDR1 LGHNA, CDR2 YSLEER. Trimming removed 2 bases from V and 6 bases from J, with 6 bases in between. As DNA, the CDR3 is TGCGCCAGCAGCCAAACAGGGGATACGCAGTATTTT. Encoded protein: CASSQTGDTQYF.

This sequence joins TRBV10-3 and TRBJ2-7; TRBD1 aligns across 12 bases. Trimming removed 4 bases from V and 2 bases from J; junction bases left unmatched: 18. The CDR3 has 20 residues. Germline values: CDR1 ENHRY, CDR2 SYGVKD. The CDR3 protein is CAISGVSGTGGRKLTYEQYF. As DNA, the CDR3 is TGTGCCATCAGTGGGGTTTCCGGGACAGGGGGCCGGAAACTTACCTACGAGCAGTACTTC.

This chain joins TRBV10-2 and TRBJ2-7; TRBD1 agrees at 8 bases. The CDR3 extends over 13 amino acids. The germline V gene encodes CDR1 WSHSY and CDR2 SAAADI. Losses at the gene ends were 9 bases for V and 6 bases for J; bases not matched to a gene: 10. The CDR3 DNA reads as TGCGCCAGTCCCCAGGGGGCGCAAGGCGAGCAGTACTTC. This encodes CASPQGAQGEQYF.

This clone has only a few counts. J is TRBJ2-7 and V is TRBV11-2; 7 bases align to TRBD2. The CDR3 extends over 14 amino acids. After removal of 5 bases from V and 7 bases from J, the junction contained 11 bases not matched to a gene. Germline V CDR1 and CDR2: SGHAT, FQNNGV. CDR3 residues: CASSLDAGAQEQYF. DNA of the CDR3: TGTGCCAGCAGCCTGGATGCGGGAGCTCAAGAGCAGTACTTC. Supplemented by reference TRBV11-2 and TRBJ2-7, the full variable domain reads EAGVAQSPRYKIIEKRQSVAFWCNPISGHATLYWYQQILGQGPKLLIQFQNNGVVDDSQLPKDRFSAERLKGVDSTLKIQPAKLEDSAVYLCASSLDAGAQEQYFGPGTRLTVT.

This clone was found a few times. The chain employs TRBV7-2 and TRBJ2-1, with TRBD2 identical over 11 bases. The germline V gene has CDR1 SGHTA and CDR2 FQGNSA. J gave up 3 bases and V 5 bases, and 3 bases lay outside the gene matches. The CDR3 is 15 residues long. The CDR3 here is CASSQTSGVYNEQFF. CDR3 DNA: TGTGCCAGCAGCCAGACTAGCGGGGTCTACAATGAGCAGTTCTTC.

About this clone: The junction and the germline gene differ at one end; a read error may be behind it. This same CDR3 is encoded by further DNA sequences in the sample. DNA of the CDR3: TGTGCCAGCAGTGGACCTACCCAGGGGAAGAACACTGAAGCCTTCTTT. Its protein product is CASSGPTQGKNTEAFF. This rearrangement joins TRBV6-1 to TRBJ1-1; a possible D gene is TRBD1 (6 bases). The CDR3 sequence is 16 residues long. Per the germline V gene, CDR1 is MNHNS and CDR2 is SASEGT.

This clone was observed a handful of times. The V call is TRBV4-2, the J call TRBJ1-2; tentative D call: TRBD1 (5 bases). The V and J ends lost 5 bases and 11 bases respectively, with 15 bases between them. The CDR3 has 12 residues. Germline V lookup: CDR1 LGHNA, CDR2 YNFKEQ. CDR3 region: CASSSQGRTYTF. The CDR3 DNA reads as TGTGCCAGCAGCTCCCAGGGCAGAACGTACACCTTC.

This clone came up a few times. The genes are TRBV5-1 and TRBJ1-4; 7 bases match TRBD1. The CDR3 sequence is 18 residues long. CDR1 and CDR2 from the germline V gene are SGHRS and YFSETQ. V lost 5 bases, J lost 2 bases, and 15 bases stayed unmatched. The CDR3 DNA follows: TGCGCCAGCAGTTCCCGGGACAGACAAAAGGTTACTAATGAAAAACTGTTTTTT. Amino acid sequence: CASSSRDRQKVTNEKLFF.

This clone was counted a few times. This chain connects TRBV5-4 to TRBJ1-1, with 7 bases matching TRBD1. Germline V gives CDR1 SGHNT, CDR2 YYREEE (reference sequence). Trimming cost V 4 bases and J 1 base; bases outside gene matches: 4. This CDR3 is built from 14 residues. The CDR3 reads CASSKGDRNTEAFF. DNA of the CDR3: TGTGCCAGCAGCAAAGGGGACAGGAACACTGAAGCTTTCTTT.